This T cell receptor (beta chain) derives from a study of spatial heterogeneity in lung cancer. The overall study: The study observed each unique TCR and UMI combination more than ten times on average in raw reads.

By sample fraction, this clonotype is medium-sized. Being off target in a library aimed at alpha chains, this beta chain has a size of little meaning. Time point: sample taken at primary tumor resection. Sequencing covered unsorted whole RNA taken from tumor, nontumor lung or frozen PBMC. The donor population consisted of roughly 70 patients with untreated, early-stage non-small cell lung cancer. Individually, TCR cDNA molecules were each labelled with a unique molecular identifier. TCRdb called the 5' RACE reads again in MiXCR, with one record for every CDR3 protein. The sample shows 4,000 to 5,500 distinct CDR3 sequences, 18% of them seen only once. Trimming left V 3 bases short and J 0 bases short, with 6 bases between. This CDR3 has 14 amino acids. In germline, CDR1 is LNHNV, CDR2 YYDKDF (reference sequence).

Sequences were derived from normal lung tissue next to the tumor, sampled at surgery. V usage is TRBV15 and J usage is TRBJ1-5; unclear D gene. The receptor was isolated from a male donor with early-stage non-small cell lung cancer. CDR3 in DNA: TGTGCCACCAGCAGCGGGATTAGCAATCAGCCCCAGCATTTT. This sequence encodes CATSSGISNQPQHF.